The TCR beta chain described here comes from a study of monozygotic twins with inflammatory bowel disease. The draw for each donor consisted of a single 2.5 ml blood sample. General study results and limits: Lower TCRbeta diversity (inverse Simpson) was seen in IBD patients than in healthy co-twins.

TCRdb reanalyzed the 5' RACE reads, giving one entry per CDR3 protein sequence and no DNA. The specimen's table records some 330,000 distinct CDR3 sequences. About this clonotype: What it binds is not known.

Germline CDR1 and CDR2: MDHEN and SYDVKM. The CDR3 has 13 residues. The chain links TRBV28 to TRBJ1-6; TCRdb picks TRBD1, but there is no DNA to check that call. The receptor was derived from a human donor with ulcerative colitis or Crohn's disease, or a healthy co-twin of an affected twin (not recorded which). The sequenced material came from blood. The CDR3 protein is CASGTGANSPLHF. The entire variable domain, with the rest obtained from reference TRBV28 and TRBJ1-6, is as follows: DVKVTQSSRYLVKRTGEKVFLECVQDMDHENMFWYRQDPGLGLRLIYFSYDVKMKEKGDIPEGYSVSREKKERFSLILESASTNQTSMYLCASGTGANSPLHFGNGTRLTVT.